This TCR beta chain was found in a study of graft-versus-host responses after intestinal transplantation. General study points: Ileal or blood samples showed some GvH clones first, and such clones were also found in recipient marrow.

The CDR3 runs to 12 residues. Trimming left V 5 bases short and J 7 bases short, with 8 bases between. CDR1 is SNHLY and CDR2 is FYNNEI in the germline V gene. Details on this clone: Its specificity is unknown.

TCRdb keeps only in-frame clones here, not all; method: immunoSEQ multiplex PCR. The profile shows roughly 110,000 clones, roughly 86% of them singletons. The origin of this receptor is a human donor who was the organ donor for an intestinal transplant. The sequences come from unstimulated CD4+ T cells sorted from spleen or lymph node cells, collected before transplant. V is TRBV2 and J is TRBJ1-4; D is unclear. The CDR3 DNA is TGTGCCAGCAGTTCCGCCGGTGAAAAACTGTTTTTT. This codes for CASSSAGEKLFF.